These 14 T cell receptor beta chains came from one sample sequenced in a study of blood T cell repertoires in COVID-19 (dated by TCRdb to the early 2020s). Libraries were constructed by the immunoSEQ multiplex PCR assay. TCRdb provides this immuneACCESS table in a form limited to in-frame rearrangements. Some clones are lacking; in checked studies, under half of them reflect an unresolved V gene, and why the rest are absent is not known. This sample gives roughly 340,000 clones in total; over 80% of them show up just once. The ten largest clones add up to about 6.9% of the sample. What was sequenced was peripheral blood. These TCRs come from a woman in her forties or fifties with COVID-19, enrolled during active disease.

This chain connects TRBV10-3 to TRBJ2-7, with D perhaps TRBD1 (6 bases). This CDR3 has 13 residues. V lost 7 bases and J 3 bases, leaving 13 bases between the germline ends. Germline assignment: CDR1 ENHRY and CDR2 SYGVKD. The CDR3 sequence: CAINWDKDYEQYF. CDR3 nucleotides: TGTGCCATCAACTGGGACAAGGACTACGAGCAGTACTTC.

V and J are TRBV30 and TRBJ2-2; 11 bases line up with TRBD2. J lost 2 bases, V lost 3 bases, and 8 bases had no gene match. Germline V gene lookup returns CDR1 GTSNPN and CDR2 SVGIG (reference sequence). The CDR3 length is 17 residues. CDR3 DNA sequence: TGTGCCTGGAGACAACTAGCGGGAGCCCTAAACACCGGGGAGCTGTTTTTT. Residues: CAWRQLAGALNTGELFF. The entire variable domain, with the rest obtained from reference TRBV30 and TRBJ2-2, is as follows: SQTIHQWPATLVQPVGSPLSLECTVEGTSNPNLYWYRQAAGRGLQLLFYSVGIGQISSEVPQNLSASRPQDRQFILSSKKLLLSDSGFYLCAWRQLAGALNTGELFFGEGSRLTVL.

The CDR3 region has the DNA TGTGCCAGCAGTTTTGGAAGGGACTACTATGGCTACACCTTC. Translating gives CASSFGRDYYGYTF. The chain recombines TRBV27 with TRBJ1-2; possibly TRBD1 for D (5 bases). V was clipped by 3 bases and J by 3 bases, with 11 bases between them. CDR1 is MNHEY and CDR2 is SMNVEV in the germline V gene (reference sequence). This CDR3 has 14 residues.

V and J are TRBV5-1 and TRBJ1-2, with D unresolved. The germline gives CDR1 SGHRS, CDR2 YFSETQ. V was pared by 0 bases and J by 2 bases, with 8 bases between. The CDR3 spans 14 residues. CDR3 sequence (DNA): TGCGCCAGCAGCTTGGCTCAGGTGAACTATGGCTACACCTTC. Encoded protein: CASSLAQVNYGYTF.

V is TRBV7-8 and J is TRBJ1-5; TRBD1 matches at 11 bases. After removal of 2 bases from V and 1 base from J, the junction contained 10 bases not matched to a gene. Looked up from germline, CDR1 is SGHVS and CDR2 is FQNEAQ. This CDR3 contains 19 residues. The CDR3 spells CASSLIGTGGEWSNQPQHF. The CDR3 DNA reads as TGTGCCAGCAGCTTAATTGGGACAGGGGGTGAATGGAGCAATCAGCCCCAGCATTTT.

This chain joins TRBV4-1 and TRBJ2-1, with 9 bases that match TRBD2. Germline loops: CDR1 MGHRA, CDR2 YSYEKL. With V trimmed by 4 bases and J by 1 base, 8 bases remained unmatched. The CDR3 has 17 residues. The CDR3 nucleotides are TGCGCCAGCAGCCTTAAATCGACTAGCGGTTCCTACAATGAGCAGTTCTTC. Protein sequence: CASSLKSTSGSYNEQFF.

The chain links TRBV30 to TRBJ2-1; 11 nucleotides line up with TRBD2. The CDR3 is made up of 13 amino acids. The ends lost 6 bases at V and 10 bases at J; junction bases unmatched: 8. Germline V lookup: CDR1 GTSNPN, CDR2 SVGIG (reference sequence). CDR3 protein: CACSTSGSHEQFF. DNA of the CDR3: TGTGCCTGCAGTACTAGCGGGAGCCACGAGCAGTTCTTC. The full variable domain, in which reference TRBV30 and TRBJ2-1 provide the parts outside the CDR3, is SQTIHQWPATLVQPVGSPLSLECTVEGTSNPNLYWYRQAAGRGLQLLFYSVGIGQISSEVPQNLSASRPQDRQFILSSKKLLLSDSGFYLCACSTSGSHEQFFGPGTRLTVL.

The chain carries TRBV27 and TRBJ2-1; 9 bases map to TRBD1. Germline CDR1 MNHEY, CDR2 SMNVEV (reference sequence). This CDR3 is 15 amino acids long. Trimming removed 3 bases from V and 5 bases from J; junction bases left unmatched: 5. As DNA, the CDR3 is TGTGCCAGCAGTTTTACCGGGACAGGGAACAATGAGCAGTTCTTC. This codes for CASSFTGTGNNEQFF.

This CDR3 is CASSQEDSGDYEQYF. Written as DNA, the CDR3 is TGCGCCAGCAGCCAAGAGGATAGCGGGGATTACGAGCAGTACTTC. The chain employs TRBV4-3 and TRBJ2-7; 8 nucleotides align to TRBD2. The germline gives CDR1 LGHNA, CDR2 YSLEER. V lost 0 bases, J lost 4 bases, and 5 bases stayed unmatched. This CDR3 comprises 15 residues.

The genes are TRBV12-3 or TRBV12-4 and TRBJ1-2; D is perhaps TRBD1 (5 bases). The CDR3 consists of 13 residues. Deletions cut 3 bases from V and 4 bases from J, with 9 bases between. The CDR3: CASSFGGGYGYTF. CDR3 nucleotides: TGTGCCAGCAGTTTTGGGGGAGGCTATGGCTACACCTTC.

The V call is TRBV19, the J call TRBJ1-4; possible D gene TRBD1, 6 bases. Germline lookup yields CDR1 LNHDA and CDR2 SQIVND (reference sequence). Trimming shortened V by 8 bases and J by 8 bases, and 21 bases separated the two germline ends. The CDR3 extends over 15 amino acids. CDR3 coding DNA: TGTGCCAGTGCTGGTTTGGGAGGGGGAGAGGAAAAACTGTTTTTT. Amino acids: CASAGLGGGEEKLFF. Looking up the rest from reference TRBV19 and TRBJ1-4 gives the full variable domain: DGGITQSPKYLFRKEGQNVTLSCEQNLNHDAMYWYRQDPGQGLRLIYYSQIVNDFQKGDIAEGYSVSREKKESFPLTVTSAQKNPTAFYLCASAGLGGGEEKLFFGSGTQLSVL.

The chain couples TRBV19 to TRBJ2-7, with D possibly being TRBD2 (5 bases). In germline, CDR1 is LNHDA, CDR2 SQIVND (reference sequence). V was shortened by 7 bases and J by 0 bases, with 16 bases between the two germline ends. This CDR3 region has 15 residues. Here the CDR3 reads CASTSRAANSYEQYF. The CDR3 nucleotides are TGTGCCAGTACCTCGCGGGCAGCGAACTCCTACGAGCAGTACTTC. The full variable domain, completed using reference TRBV19 and TRBJ2-7, is DGGITQSPKYLFRKEGQNVTLSCEQNLNHDAMYWYRQDPGQGLRLIYYSQIVNDFQKGDIAEGYSVSREKKESFPLTVTSAQKNPTAFYLCASTSRAANSYEQYFGPGTRLTVT.

This chain connects TRBV11-3 to TRBJ2-2; 13 nucleotides align to TRBD2. The germline V gene encodes CDR1 SGHNT and CDR2 YENEEA. CDR3 size: 16 residues. With 5 bases clipped from V and 3 bases from J, the junction kept 3 bases outside the gene matches. CDR3 bases: TGTGCCAGCAGCCCGGGACTAGCGGGATACACCGGGGAGCTGTTTTTT. Translation gives CASSPGLAGYTGELFF.

CDR3 DNA: TGTGCCAGCAGCCCTCCGGGACTAGCGTCCTACAATGAGCAGTTCTTC. Its translation: CASSPPGLASYNEQFF. The rearrangement joins TRBV9 to TRBJ2-1; TRBD2 matches 10 bases. Germline V gives CDR1 SGDLS, CDR2 YYNGEE. The J segment lost 1 base and the V segment lost 4 bases, leaving 5 bases of the junction unmatched. This CDR3 contains 16 residues. Drawing the rest from reference TRBV9 and TRBJ2-1, the complete variable domain is DSGVTQTPKHLITATGQRVTLRCSPRSGDLSVYWYQQSLDQGLQFLIQYYNGEERAKGNILERFSAQQFPDLHSELNLSSLELGDSALYFCASSPPGLASYNEQFFGPGTRLTVL.